This T cell receptor beta chain was found in a study of naive and memory T cell subsets. Both TRBC1 and TRBC2 were covered by a beta constant-region primer of two equimolar oligonucleotides. TCRdb re-called the UMI-ligation and nested PCR reads through MiXCR, storing one row per CDR3 protein. The data contain some 28,000 distinct CDR3 sequences, around 10% of them seen just once; the ten biggest clones take up approximately 15%. CDR3 length: 15 amino acids. This clonotype has more than one count but fewer than ten. The receptor's source is a human donor in good health. The rearrangement links TRBV21-1 to TRBJ2-7. TRBV21-1 has pseudogene status. The sample consisted of effector memory CD4+ T cells from blood. Documented subset: effector memory, CD45RA- CD27-. DNA of the CDR3: TGTGCCAGCAGCAAAGGGGTACAGGACTCCTACGAGCAGTACTTC. Amino acid sequence: CASSKGVQDSYEQYF.